A selection of T cell receptor beta chains follows, all from one sample in a study of blood T cell repertoires in COVID-19. TCRdb's table, derived via immunoSEQ multiplex PCR, lists solely in-frame clones and lacks some. Among about 120,000 clones listed, more than 90% were seen once. Sequenced: peripheral blood. These receptors were obtained from a man aged 55 to 70 with COVID-19, enrolled during active disease. Each CDR3 is given with its conserved first and last residue.

TRBJ2-7,TRBV7-2,CASSLRGRLATSYEQYF
TRBJ1-2,TRBV19,CASSFLAGTNYGYTF
TRBJ1-3,TRBV15,CATSRGLPGYTSGNTIYF
TRBJ1-2,TRBV4-1,CASSQPTGNYGYTF
TRBJ2-3,TRBV19,CASGNRGLPDTQYF
TRBJ1-4,TRBV7-3,CASSLEGGTLDEKLFF
TRBJ2-7,TRBV30,CAWSMQGRSYEQYF
TRBJ1-1,TRBV9,CASSPRQGLNTEAFF
TRBJ2-5,TRBV6-2/TRBV6-3,CASSYIRDYPQYF
TRBJ2-7,TRBV7-2,CASSTGLLTYEQYF
TRBJ1-2,TRBV7-2,CASTPGDLNYGYTF
TRBJ2-2,TRBV2,CASSPTGPITGELFF
TRBJ1-1,TRBV21-1,CASSKTIRGSRENTEAFF
TRBJ2-7,TRBV10-3,CAISELFRGVGSYEQYF
TRBJ2-5,TRBV7-8,CASSLVREGQETQYF
TRBJ2-1,TRBV4-3,CASSQEFQREFDEQFF
TRBJ2-2,TRBV7-3,CASSSPQTSGNTGELFF
TRBJ1-1,TRBV12-3/TRBV12-4,CASSLRRNTEAFF
TRBJ1-2,TRBV6-5,CATGQGGVNGGYTF
TRBJ1-2,TRBV28,CASRGGSRGSNYGYTF
TRBJ1-2,TRBV5-5,CASSQSGAGGYGYTF
TRBJ1-1,TRBV6-5,CASSHRASTEAFF
TRBJ1-1,TRBV18,CASSLGTGGNGEAFF
TRBJ1-6,TRBV30,CAWSPLRDTYNSPLHF
TRBJ2-7,TRBV4-1,CASSRAGGREQYF
TRBJ1-5,TRBV7-3,CASRPTNDWPQHF
TRBJ2-1,TRBV7-8,CASSRRGTVGNEQFF
TRBJ2-7,TRBV11-2,CASNPVGTGGYEQYF
TRBJ1-2,TRBV6-1,CASSEGWQDGYTF
TRBJ2-5,TRBV11-3,CASSRRTGTETQYF
TRBJ1-6,TRBV19,CASRAVYNSPLHF
TRBJ1-5,TRBV18,CASSPLRGQPQHF
TRBJ2-1,TRBV24-1,CATSAGQDYNEQFF
TRBJ2-2,TRBV5-1,CASSLMDSSAGELFF
TRBJ1-2,TRBV10-3,CAISQQGRTVSYGYTF
TRBJ2-3,TRBV4-2,CASSQEPGQSTDTQYF
TRBJ1-3,TRBV27,CASRQQFSGNTIYF
TRBJ2-7,TRBV6-5,CASSYSGTAGEQYF
TRBJ1-6,TRBV7-9,CASSSFTLQGGNSPLHF
TRBJ1-3,TRBV6-5,CASSRVQDSGNTIYF
TRBJ1-1,TRBV21-1,CASSNDPGLNTEAFF
TRBJ1-2,TRBV7-3,CASSLQGSYGYTF
TRBJ2-1,TRBV27,CASSPPDSNNEQFF
TRBJ1-1,TRBV2,CASIRELNTEAFF
TRBJ2-1,TRBV4-3,CASSQDTGGPNEQFF
TRBJ2-7,TRBV6-5,CASSLTSGSSYEQYF
TRBJ2-2,TRBV5-1,CASSFDTTGELFF
TRBJ2-1,TRBV6-2/TRBV6-3,CASSYAEAYNEQFF
TRBJ1-3,TRBV7-2,CASSLVAAPSSGNTIYF
TRBJ2-5,TRBV4-1,CASRGLAEKQETQYF
TRBJ1-4,TRBV29-1,CSVGGALGGEKLFF
TRBJ2-2,TRBV5-1,CASSSRLAGGSKLFF
TRBJ2-3,TRBV9,CASSVGPTDTQYF
TRBJ2-3,TRBV4-1,CASSTDGRDTQYF
TRBJ2-6,TRBV10-3,CAINPGQGAYGANVLTF